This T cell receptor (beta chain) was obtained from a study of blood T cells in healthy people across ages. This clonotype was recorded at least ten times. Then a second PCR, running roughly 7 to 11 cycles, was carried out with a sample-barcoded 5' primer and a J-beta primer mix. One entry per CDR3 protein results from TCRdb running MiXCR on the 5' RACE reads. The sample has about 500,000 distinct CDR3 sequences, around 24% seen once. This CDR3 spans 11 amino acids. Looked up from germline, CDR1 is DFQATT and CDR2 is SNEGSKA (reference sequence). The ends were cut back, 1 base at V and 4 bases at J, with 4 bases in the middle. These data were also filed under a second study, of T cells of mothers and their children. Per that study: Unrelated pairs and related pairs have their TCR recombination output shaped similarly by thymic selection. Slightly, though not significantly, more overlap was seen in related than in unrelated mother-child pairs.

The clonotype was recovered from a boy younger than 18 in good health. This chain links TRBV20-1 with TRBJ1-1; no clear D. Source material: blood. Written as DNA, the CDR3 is TGCAGTGCTAGAGGGAGCACTGAAGCTTTCTTT. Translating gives CSARGSTEAFF.